This entry is about one TCR beta chain. Its target is unknown. This table comes from immunoSEQ multiplex PCR, and its TCRdb copy is limited to in-frame clones, with some not included. The sample holds roughly 2.5 million clones, just over 90% seen once. This sample is drawn from a study of shared clonotypes between healthy human individuals. Study background: CD4 naive cells filled three plates per donor, CD4 memory three, CD8 naive two and CD8 memory one. Study-wide results and caveats: Memory subsets generally showed lower estimated richness than naive subsets.

Germline-derived CDR1 and CDR2 are LNHDA and SQIVND (reference sequence). The V and J ends lost 6 bases and 3 bases respectively, with 18 bases between them. The CDR3 length is 15 residues. Sequenced: naive CD4+ T cells sorted from blood. As to subset: CD45RA+ positively selected. This TCR was recovered from a man in his late teens or twenties in good health. The rearrangement uses TRBV19 and TRBJ2-7, with D possibly TRBD2 on 6 matching bases. The CDR3 loop is CASSDGGVPLYEQYF. The CDR3 DNA reads TGTGCCAGTAGCGACGGCGGGGTCCCCCTCTACGAGCAGTACTTC.